This T cell receptor beta chain came from a study of Graves' ophthalmopathy and Graves' hyperthyroidism. This clonotype was observed at least ten times. Scientists amplified the TCR beta CDR3 regions from RNA transcripts. HTBI-primed RT-PCR formed the first round, and a multiplex PCR formed the second. One entry per CDR3 protein results from TCRdb running MiXCR on the multiplex PCR reads. This sample has some 1.1 million distinct CDR3 sequences, with about 40% found just once. Enrollment excluded any patients with other autoimmune diseases, uncontrolled infections, pregnancy or lactation. The V and J ends lost 0 bases and 5 bases, in that order; junction bases with no gene match: 8. The length of the CDR3 is 16 residues. Germline values: CDR1 ENHRY, CDR2 SYGVKD.

The sample comprised peripheral blood or thyroid tissue (not recorded which). This TCR was sampled from an adult man with Graves' hyperthyroidism. The chain combines TRBV10-3 with TRBJ2-5; 8 bases fit TRBD1. The CDR3 bases are TGTGCCATCAGTGAGTCGATTTCCAGGGGGCGTGAGACCCAGTACTTC. Translating it yields CAISESISRGRETQYF.